This T cell receptor beta chain stems from a study of sequential checkpoint blockade in melanoma. The treatment was: randomized to nivolumab then ipilimumab (arm A) or the reverse (arm B). By its share, this clone is medium-sized. This CDR3 comprises 16 residues. Germline assignment: CDR1 SEHNR and CDR2 FQNEAQ (reference sequence). After removal of 5 bases from V and 2 bases from J, the junction contained 12 bases not matched to a gene. The table came from immunoSEQ multiplex PCR; TCRdb's copy has only in-frame clones and leaves some out. The repertoire includes some 6,100 clones, around 58% of them detected once, and around 16% sits in the top ten.

The chain combines TRBV7-9 with TRBJ2-7; 7 bases align to TRBD2. The TCR comes from a human donor with melanoma. The sample was CD8+ T cells sorted from blood (inferred from file names), taken from a patient given nivolumab and ipilimumab in sequence. Here the CDR3 reads CASSPREASGAYEQYF. Written as DNA, the CDR3 is TGTGCCAGCAGCCCCCGAGAGGCTAGCGGAGCCTACGAGCAGTACTTC.